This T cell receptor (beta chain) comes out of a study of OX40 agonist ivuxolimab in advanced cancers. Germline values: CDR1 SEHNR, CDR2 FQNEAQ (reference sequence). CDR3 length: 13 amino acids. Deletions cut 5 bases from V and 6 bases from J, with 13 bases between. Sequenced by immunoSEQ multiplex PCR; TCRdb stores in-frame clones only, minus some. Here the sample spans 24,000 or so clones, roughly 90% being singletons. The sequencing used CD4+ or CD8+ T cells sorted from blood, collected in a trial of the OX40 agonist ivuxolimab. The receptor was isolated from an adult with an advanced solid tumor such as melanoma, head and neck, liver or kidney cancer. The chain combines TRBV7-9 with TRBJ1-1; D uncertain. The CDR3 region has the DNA TGTGCCAGCAGCACAATGGTGTTGTCTGAAGCTTTCTTT. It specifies CASSTMVLSEAFF.